This entry concerns a single T cell receptor (beta chain). V was clipped by 7 bases and J by 6 bases, with 28 bases between them. Per the germline V gene, CDR1 is MRHNA and CDR2 is SNTAGT. The CDR3 is 18 residues long. The record originates from a study of blood T cell repertoires in COVID-19. Background on the study: Sites in the United States, Italy and Spain provided acute and convalescent COVID-19 samples. T cells, B-cell-depleted T cells, or PBMCs supplied cDNA or gDNA.

In the authors' methods: Estimation of nucleated cell counts was performed using reference gene primer amplification. Libraries were prepared by immunoSEQ multiplex PCR; TCRdb keeps only in-frame clonotypes and omits some of them. For V, J and clone size, that table is used; D and trimming come from the DNA. The sample lists around 250,000 clones; about 84% were seen once. Participants came from about 23 US areas, aged about 18 to 89 years. The sequenced sample consisted of PBMCs or T cells enriched from blood (not recorded which). The receptor's source is a woman aged 45-60 years who had recovered from COVID-19. J is TRBJ1-5 and V is TRBV6-4, with D possibly matching TRBD1 (6 bases). The CDR3 loop is CASNGGDSISSRGQPQHF. The CDR3 region has the DNA TGTGCCAGCAATGGGGGAGACAGTATCTCCTCCAGGGGTCAGCCCCAGCATTTT.